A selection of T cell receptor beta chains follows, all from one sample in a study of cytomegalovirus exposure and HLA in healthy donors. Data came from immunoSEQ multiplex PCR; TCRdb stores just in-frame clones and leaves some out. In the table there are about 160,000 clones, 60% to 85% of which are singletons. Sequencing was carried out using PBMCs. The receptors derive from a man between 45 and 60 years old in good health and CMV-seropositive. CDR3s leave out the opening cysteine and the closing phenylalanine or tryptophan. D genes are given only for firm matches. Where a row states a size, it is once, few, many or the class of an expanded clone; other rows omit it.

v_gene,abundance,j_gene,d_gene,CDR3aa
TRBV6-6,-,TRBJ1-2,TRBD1,ASRNQGGARYGYT
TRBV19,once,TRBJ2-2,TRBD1,ASNPGTGNTGELF
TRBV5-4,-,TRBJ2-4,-,ASSLEVLPKNIQY
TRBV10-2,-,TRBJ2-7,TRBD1,ASSDPGQGSYEQY
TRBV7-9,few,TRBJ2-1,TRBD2,ASSLSAVSGGSLLEQF
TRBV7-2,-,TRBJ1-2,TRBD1,ASSHRTGGDYGYT
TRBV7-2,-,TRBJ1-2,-,ASSLVPGTNYGYT
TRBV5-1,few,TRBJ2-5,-,ASSFGQTKGETQY
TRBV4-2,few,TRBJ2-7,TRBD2,ASSQETLPSGDANEQY
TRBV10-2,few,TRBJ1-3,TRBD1,ASRGQVINTIY
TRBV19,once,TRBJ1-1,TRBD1,ASSQRQGGTEAF
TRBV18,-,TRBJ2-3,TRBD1,ASSPPTGWPDTQY
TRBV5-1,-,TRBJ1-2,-,ASSLRPTTNYGYT
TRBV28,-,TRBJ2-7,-,ASSLLFGSYEQY
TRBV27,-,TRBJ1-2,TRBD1,ASSLSVGGTGVDYGYT
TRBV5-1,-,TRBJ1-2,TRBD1,ASSLATGQIYGYT
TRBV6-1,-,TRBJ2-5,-,ASTRGAQGQETQY
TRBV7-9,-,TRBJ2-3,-,ASSLGFGGSTDTQY
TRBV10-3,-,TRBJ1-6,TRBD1,AISESRQGGSPLH
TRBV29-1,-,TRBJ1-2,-,SADGVDYGYT
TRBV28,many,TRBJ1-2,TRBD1,ASSIRDRGSGYT
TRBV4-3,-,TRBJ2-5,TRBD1,ASSQERGQGLETQY